Each of the 23 T cell receptor beta chains below was sequenced from the same sample in a study of beta chain features in type 1 diabetes. The sequenced template was cDNA made from the entire isolated RNA. Only in-frame clones appear in the TCRdb table, and some are missing; sequencing was by immunoSEQ multiplex PCR. Of 620,000 or so clones in the sample, 15% to 19% were seen once. The sequenced sample was naive CD4+ T cells from blood. These receptors came from a man in his late teens or twenties in good health.

This sequence joins TRBV7-3 and TRBJ2-1, with 7 bases aligning to TRBD2. CDR3 length equals 12 residues. The ends lost 4 bases at V and 12 bases at J; junction bases unmatched: 6. Per germline, CDR1 SGHTA and CDR2 FQGTGA. The CDR3 coding sequence is TGTGCCAGCAGCTGGTCGACTAGCTTGCAGTTCTTC. Amino acid sequence: CASSWSTSLQFF.

This clone has just a few counts. The chain recombines TRBV4-2 with TRBJ2-7; no firm D call. The V gene's germline CDR1 is LGHNA and CDR2 YNFKEQ. Deletions cut 2 bases from V and 6 bases from J, with 14 bases between. This CDR3 comprises 14 residues. The CDR3 spells CASSQPQAWLEQYF. The CDR3, as DNA: TGTGCCAGCAGCCAACCCCAGGCCTGGCTCGAGCAGTACTTC.

The CDR3, as DNA: TGTGCCAGCAGCTTAGATCCCGGGCCTTTAAGACTGTTTTTT. This translates into CASSLDPGPLRLFF. The chain combines TRBV11-2 with TRBJ1-4; no definite D call. Germline V gene sequence: CDR1 SGHAT, CDR2 FQNNGV. CDR3 size: 14 residues. Trimming removed 0 bases from V and 13 bases from J, with 15 bases in between.

This clone came up a few times. The CDR3, as DNA: TGTGCCTGGAGTCCGGACAGGGGGAATTTCTTT. This codes for CAWSPDRGNFF. The V call is TRBV30, the J call TRBJ1-1; 10 bases align to TRBD1. This CDR3 region has 11 residues. Germline CDR1 GTSNPN, CDR2 SVGIG (reference sequence). The V gene end was trimmed by 2 bases and the J gene end by 13 bases; junction bases not matched to a gene: 4.

This clone was observed a handful of times. V gene TRBV29-1 combines with J gene TRBJ2-7, with a possible D match to TRBD2 (5 bases). CDR3 length equals 16 residues. In germline, CDR1 is SQVTM, CDR2 ANQGSEA. Trimming cost V 2 bases and J 3 bases, with 20 bases left between them. This CDR3 is CSVESRKVGGIYEQYF. The CDR3, as DNA: TGCAGCGTTGAATCCCGAAAAGTAGGAGGAATCTACGAGCAGTACTTC.

J is TRBJ2-6 and V is TRBV4-1; the match to TRBD2 covers 9 bases. The CDR3 is 16 residues long. Trimming took 3 bases from V and 1 from J; bases not matched to a gene: 1. CDR1 and CDR2 (germline): MGHRA, YSYEKL. The CDR3 region has the DNA TGCGCCAGCAGCCATAGCGGGGGATCTGGGGCCAACGTCCTGACTTTC. Its protein is CASSHSGGSGANVLTF.

This clone was observed a few times. The chain is built from TRBV2 and TRBJ2-3; 11 positions match TRBD2. CDR1 is SNHLY and CDR2 is FYNNEI in the germline V gene. The CDR3 is 15 residues long. V was clipped by 4 bases and J by 2 bases; unmatched bases: 2. The CDR3 DNA is TGTGCCAGCAGTGGACTAGCGGGGATCACAGATACGCAGTATTTT. Encoded protein: CASSGLAGITDTQYF.

The V gene is TRBV5-6, the J gene TRBJ2-1; 9 bases align to TRBD2. In germline, CDR1 is SGHDT, CDR2 YYEEEE. This CDR3 region has 18 residues. V lost 7 bases and J lost 0; bases outside the gene matches: 14. The CDR3 region is CASRGLAPGDSSYNEQFF. CDR3 DNA: TGTGCCAGCCGGGGACTAGCTCCGGGAGATAGCTCCTACAATGAGCAGTTCTTC. The entire variable domain, with the rest obtained from reference TRBV5-6 and TRBJ2-1, is as follows: DAGVTQSPTHLIKTRGQQVTLRCSPKSGHDTVSWYQQALGQGPQFIFQYYEEEERQRGNFPDRFSGHQFPNYSSELNVNALLLGDSALYLCASRGLAPGDSSYNEQFFGPGTRLTVL.

This clone was detected a few times. The J gene is TRBJ1-2, the V gene TRBV25-1, with TRBD1 as a possible D gene (6 bases). CDR1 MGHDK and CDR2 SYGVNS come from the germline V gene. V lost 0 bases, J lost 4 bases, and 9 bases lay in between. The CDR3 spans 14 residues. For the CDR3, the DNA is TGTGCCAGCAGTGAATATGCGACAGGCTATGGCTACACCTTC. Protein sequence: CASSEYATGYGYTF.

This clone has ten or more counts. This rearrangement joins TRBV10-3 to TRBJ2-5; D is possibly TRBD1 (6 bases). Trimming removed 3 bases from V and 1 base from J, with 9 bases in between. CDR1 is ENHRY and CDR2 is SYGVKD in the germline V gene. There are 14 residues in the CDR3. The CDR3 reads CAISEWGLQETQYF. CDR3 nucleotide sequence: TGTGCCATCAGTGAATGGGGGCTCCAAGAGACCCAGTACTTC.

The CDR3 loop is CASSSASGGANEQFF. In DNA form, the CDR3 reads TGTGCCAGCAGTTCTGCTAGCGGGGGGGCCAATGAGCAGTTCTTC. This chain joins TRBV7-9 and TRBJ2-1; 12 bases map to TRBD2. Germline V lookup: CDR1 SEHNR, CDR2 FQNEAQ (reference sequence). The CDR3 is 15 residues long. V was clipped by 6 bases and J by 6 bases; unmatched bases: 6.

The V call is TRBV4-2, the J call TRBJ2-2, with D tentatively TRBD2 (6 bases). CDR3 length: 16 residues. V gave up 4 bases and J gave up 6 bases, with 18 bases separating them. Per germline, CDR1 LGHNA and CDR2 YNFKEQ. The CDR3 bases are TGTGCCAGCAGCCGATCCGGAGGGACGGTCGCCGGGGAGCTGTTTTTT. It yields the protein CASSRSGGTVAGELFF.

This clone appeared a few times. The rearrangement joins TRBV30 to TRBJ2-1, with D hard to call. The CDR3 covers 13 residues. V was trimmed by 2 bases and J by 4 bases, leaving 9 bases between them. Germline assignment: CDR1 GTSNPN and CDR2 SVGIG (reference sequence). The chain's CDR3 is CAWSPRVYNEQFF. The CDR3 nucleotides read TGTGCCTGGAGTCCCCGAGTATACAATGAGCAGTTCTTC.

This clone was counted between two and nine times. This chain connects TRBV30 to TRBJ1-2, with TRBD1 matching over 8 bases. J lost 8 bases, V lost 3 bases, and 14 bases had no gene match. This CDR3 has 15 residues. Germline values: CDR1 GTSNPN, CDR2 SVGIG (reference sequence). The CDR3 loop is CAWRGTGRTLSGYTF. The CDR3, as DNA: TGTGCCTGGAGGGGGACAGGAAGAACACTATCCGGCTACACCTTC. Filled out from reference TRBV30 and TRBJ1-2, the complete variable domain reads SQTIHQWPATLVQPVGSPLSLECTVEGTSNPNLYWYRQAAGRGLQLLFYSVGIGQISSEVPQNLSASRPQDRQFILSSKKLLLSDSGFYLCAWRGTGRTLSGYTFGSGTRLTVV.

The table lists this clone with a few counts. This chain uses TRBV27 with TRBJ1-6; 7 bases are shared with TRBD1. From germline, CDR1 is MNHEY and CDR2 SMNVEV (reference sequence). Trimming removed 6 bases from V and 7 bases from J; junction bases left unmatched: 9. The CDR3 loop spans 15 amino acids. In DNA form, the CDR3 reads TGTGCCAGCAGCCTTCGGACAGGATCAAATTCACCCCTCCACTTT. Its protein is CASSLRTGSNSPLHF.

V gene TRBV7-2 combines with J gene TRBJ1-5; D ambiguous. The CDR3 is made up of 12 amino acids. Per the germline V gene, CDR1 is SGHTA and CDR2 is FQGNSA. V was clipped by 1 base and J by 9 bases, with 7 bases between them. The CDR3 reads CASSLGAGPQHF. The DNA of the CDR3 is TGTGCCAGCAGCTTAGGGGCCGGGCCCCAGCATTTT.

CDR3 bases: TGCGCCAGCAGCCAAGATCCCCAGGGAATCCAGCCCCAGCATTTT. This encodes CASSQDPQGIQPQHF. The chain is built from TRBV4-3 and TRBJ1-5; maybe TRBD1 (5 bases). The CDR3 length is 15 residues. The ends were cut back, 0 bases at V and 7 bases at J, with 13 bases in the middle. The germline V gene encodes CDR1 LGHNA and CDR2 YSLEER.

This clone was counted many times. The rearrangement uses TRBV12-5 and TRBJ2-1; D remains unclear. Trimming stripped 3 bases from V and 5 bases from J, with 2 bases between. This CDR3 region has 11 residues. Germline loops: CDR1 LGHNT, CDR2 FRNRAP. The CDR3: CASGLHNEQFF. The CDR3 bases are TGTGCTAGTGGTTTACACAATGAGCAGTTCTTC.

This sequence joins TRBV19 and TRBJ1-5; maybe TRBD1 (6 bases). CDR3 length: 14 residues. From germline, CDR1 is LNHDA and CDR2 SQIVND (reference sequence). V lost 5 bases and J 4 bases, leaving 12 bases between the germline ends. CDR3 residues: CASSWGQGNQPQHF. CDR3 in DNA: TGTGCCAGTAGTTGGGGACAAGGGAATCAGCCCCAGCATTTT.

This sequence joins TRBV11-2 and TRBJ2-7; no reliable D call. The CDR3 runs 12 residues. Per the germline V gene, CDR1 is SGHAT and CDR2 is FQNNGV. V lost 5 bases to trimming and J lost 2 bases, with 7 bases between them. The CDR3 sequence is CASSGQTYEQYF. CDR3 bases: TGTGCCAGCAGCGGGCAAACCTACGAGCAGTACTTC.

The rearrangement uses TRBV5-4 and TRBJ2-1, with D hard to call. CDR3 length: 14 amino acids. Germline-derived CDR1 and CDR2 are SGHNT and YYREEE (reference sequence). V lost 10 bases and J 2 bases, leaving 16 bases between the germline ends. The CDR3 spells CALLKSGPYNEQFF. In DNA form, the CDR3 reads TGTGCCCTGCTCAAGTCTGGGCCCTACAATGAGCAGTTCTTC.

This clone was found a few times. The V call is TRBV14, the J call TRBJ1-1, with unresolved D. Germline CDR1 is SGHDN and CDR2 is FVKESK. The CDR3 is 10 residues long. Trimming left V 3 bases short and J 11 bases short, with 7 bases between. CDR3 region: CASSQWRAFF. The CDR3 coding sequence is TGTGCCAGCAGCCAGTGGAGGGCTTTCTTT.

The chain is built from TRBV6-5 and TRBJ1-5, with D possibly being TRBD1 (5 bases). CDR3 length: 14 amino acids. Trimming stripped 6 bases from V and 1 base from J, with 10 bases between. CDR1 and CDR2 (germline): MNHEY, SVGAGI. The CDR3 sequence: CASRGTFSNQPQHF. CDR3 DNA sequence: TGTGCCAGCAGGGGGACTTTCAGCAATCAGCCCCAGCATTTT.